The T cell receptor beta chain described here comes from a study of blood T cell repertoires in COVID-19. Study-level information: Some COVID-19 samples were acute and others convalescent; all came from the United States, Italy and Spain.

How the authors handled the data: Amplification of reference gene primers was used by the study to estimate nucleated cell counts. Generated by immunoSEQ multiplex PCR, the TCRdb table keeps only in-frame clones and is missing some. Clone size and the V and J calls come from that table; the DNA yielded D and trimming. The sample lists 350,000 to 550,000 clones, around 89% occurring once. Donors in Cohort 3 counted as recovered after two negative PCRs, clearance, or symptom resolution. Sequenced: PBMCs or T cells enriched from blood (not recorded which). The sequence derives from a man aged 25-45 years who had recovered from COVID-19.

For the CDR3, the DNA is TGTGCTAGTGGTTTGGTAGGGGGGGCGCGGACTGAAGCTTTCTTT. Its protein is CASGLVGGARTEAFF. This sequence joins TRBV12-5 and TRBJ1-1, with D tentatively TRBD1 (6 bases). CDR1 is LGHNT and CDR2 is FRNRAP in the germline V gene. The CDR3 extends over 15 amino acids. Between the trimmed V and J ends, which lost 0 bases and 5 bases, there was a span of 13 bases.